The clone carrying this T cell receptor (beta chain) turned up a few times. No antigen is known for it. From the 5' RACE reads, TCRdb called clonotypes with MiXCR, one entry per CDR3 protein. In the table there are 350,000 to 450,000 distinct CDR3 sequences, 13% to 15% of which are singletons. The data belong to a study of T-cell memory formation after mild COVID-19. Study conclusions and caveats: Pre-infection memory contained some responding clones, which suggested that cross-reactive memory had joined. Second-wave clones peaking on day 37 lacked confirmed SARS-CoV-2 specificity.

V was cut by 1 base and J by 0 bases, with 15 bases left in between. Germline CDR1 reads LGHNA; CDR2 reads YNFKEQ. This CDR3 is built from 17 residues. The sequenced sample was PBMCs or a T cell subset sorted from them (not recorded which). V and J are TRBV4-2 and TRBJ1-2, with a possible D match to TRBD1 (5 bases). The receptor was derived from a man aged 18 to 30 who had mild COVID-19 (a few samples of this study predate the infection). Cell type and time point are not known. CDR3 protein: CASSQVVPQGPNYGYTF. CDR3 sequence (DNA): TGTGCCAGCAGCCAAGTTGTCCCCCAGGGACCTAACTATGGCTACACCTTC.